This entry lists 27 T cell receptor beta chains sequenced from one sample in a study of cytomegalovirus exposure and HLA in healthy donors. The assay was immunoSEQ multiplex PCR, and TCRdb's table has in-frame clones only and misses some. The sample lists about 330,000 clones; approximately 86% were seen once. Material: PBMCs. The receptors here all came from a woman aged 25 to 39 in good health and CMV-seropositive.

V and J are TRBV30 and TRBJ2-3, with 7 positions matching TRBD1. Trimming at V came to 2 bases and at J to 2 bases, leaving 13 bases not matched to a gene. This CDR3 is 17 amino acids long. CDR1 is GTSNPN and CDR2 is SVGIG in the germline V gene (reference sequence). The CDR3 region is CAWSSLGQDPLTDTQYF. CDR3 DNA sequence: TGTGCCTGGAGTTCTCTAGGACAGGATCCACTCACAGATACGCAGTATTTT.

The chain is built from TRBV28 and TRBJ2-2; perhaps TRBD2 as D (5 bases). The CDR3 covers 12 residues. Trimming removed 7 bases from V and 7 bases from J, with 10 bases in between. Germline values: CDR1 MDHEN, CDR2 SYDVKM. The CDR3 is CASIEGGGELFF. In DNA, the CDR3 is TGTGCCAGCATTGAGGGTGGCGGGGAGCTGTTTTTT. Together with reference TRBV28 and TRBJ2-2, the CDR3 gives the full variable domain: DVKVTQSSRYLVKRTGEKVFLECVQDMDHENMFWYRQDPGLGLRLIYFSYDVKMKEKGDIPEGYSVSREKKERFSLILESASTNQTSMYLCASIEGGGELFFGEGSRLTVL.

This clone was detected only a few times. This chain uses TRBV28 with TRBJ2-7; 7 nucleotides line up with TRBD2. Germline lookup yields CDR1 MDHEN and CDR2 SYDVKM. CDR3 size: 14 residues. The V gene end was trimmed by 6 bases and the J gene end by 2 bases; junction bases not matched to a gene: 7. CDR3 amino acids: CASREGLNPYEQYF. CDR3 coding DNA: TGTGCCAGCAGGGAGGGACTAAATCCCTACGAGCAGTACTTC.

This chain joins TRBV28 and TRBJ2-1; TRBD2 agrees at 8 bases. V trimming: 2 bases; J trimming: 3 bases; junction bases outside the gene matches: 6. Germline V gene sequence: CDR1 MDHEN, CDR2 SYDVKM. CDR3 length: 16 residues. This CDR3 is CASSLVAGTIYNEQFF. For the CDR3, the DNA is TGTGCCAGCAGTTTAGTAGCGGGAACAATCTACAATGAGCAGTTCTTC.

CDR3 loop: CASSSSSYNEQFF. As DNA, the CDR3 is TGTGCCAGCAGCTCGAGCTCCTACAATGAGCAGTTCTTC. The rearrangement joins TRBV9 to TRBJ2-1; D is ambiguous. Germline CDR1 SGDLS, CDR2 YYNGEE. CDR3 length: 13 amino acids. V dropped 4 bases and J dropped 0 bases, with 5 bases sitting between them.

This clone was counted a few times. For the CDR3, the DNA is TGTGCCAGCAGCGTAACAGCAACTAATGAAAAACTGTTTTTT. It specifies CASSVTATNEKLFF. The chain employs TRBV9 and TRBJ1-4; no clear D. Germline assignment: CDR1 SGDLS and CDR2 YYNGEE. The CDR3 contains 14 residues. V gave up 1 base and J gave up 0 bases, with 4 bases separating them.

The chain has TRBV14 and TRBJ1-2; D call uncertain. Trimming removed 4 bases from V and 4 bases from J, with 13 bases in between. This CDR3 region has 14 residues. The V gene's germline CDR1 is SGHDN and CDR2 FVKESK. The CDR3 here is CASSPIAAAYGYTF. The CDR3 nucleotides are TGTGCCAGCAGCCCCATCGCGGCAGCCTATGGCTACACCTTC.

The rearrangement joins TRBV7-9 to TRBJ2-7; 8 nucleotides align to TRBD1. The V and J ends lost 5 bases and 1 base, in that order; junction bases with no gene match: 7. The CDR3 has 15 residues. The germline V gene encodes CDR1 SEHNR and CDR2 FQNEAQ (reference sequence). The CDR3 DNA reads TGTGCCAGCAGCCCGTGGACAGGGATATCCTACGAGCAGTACTTC. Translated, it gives CASSPWTGISYEQYF.

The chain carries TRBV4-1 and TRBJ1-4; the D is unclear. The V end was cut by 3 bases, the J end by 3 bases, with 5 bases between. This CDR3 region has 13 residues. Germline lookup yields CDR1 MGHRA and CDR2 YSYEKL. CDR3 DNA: TGCGCCAGCAGCCATACGGCTAATGAAAAACTGTTTTTT. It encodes CASSHTANEKLFF.

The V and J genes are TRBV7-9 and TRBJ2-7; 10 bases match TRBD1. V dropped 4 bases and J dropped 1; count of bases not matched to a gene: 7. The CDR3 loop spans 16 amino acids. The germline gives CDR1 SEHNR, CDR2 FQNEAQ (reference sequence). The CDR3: CASSYRDRGGSYEQYF. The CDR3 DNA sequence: TGTGCCAGCAGCTACCGGGACAGGGGAGGTTCCTACGAGCAGTACTTC.

This CDR3 is CSVGGGQGTDTQYF. CDR3 bases: TGCAGCGTTGGGGGGGGACAGGGAACAGATACGCAGTATTTT. The chain has TRBV29-1 and TRBJ2-3; TRBD1 agrees at 9 bases. The V and J ends lost 4 bases and 3 bases, in that order; junction bases with no gene match: 5. CDR3 length equals 14 residues. Germline CDR1 and CDR2: SQVTM and ANQGSEA.

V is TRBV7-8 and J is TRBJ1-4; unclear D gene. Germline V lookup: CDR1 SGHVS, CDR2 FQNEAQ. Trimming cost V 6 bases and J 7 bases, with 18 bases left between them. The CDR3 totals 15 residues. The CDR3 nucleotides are TGTGCCAGCAGTAAGGCGATCAACCATTTTGAAAAACTGTTTTTT. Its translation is CASSKAINHFEKLFF.

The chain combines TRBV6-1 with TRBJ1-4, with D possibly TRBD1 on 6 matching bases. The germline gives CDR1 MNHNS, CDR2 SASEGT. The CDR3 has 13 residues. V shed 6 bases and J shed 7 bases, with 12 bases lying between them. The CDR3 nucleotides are TGTGCCAGCAGGTCAGGGGCTCGTGAAAAACTGTTTTTT. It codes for CASRSGAREKLFF.

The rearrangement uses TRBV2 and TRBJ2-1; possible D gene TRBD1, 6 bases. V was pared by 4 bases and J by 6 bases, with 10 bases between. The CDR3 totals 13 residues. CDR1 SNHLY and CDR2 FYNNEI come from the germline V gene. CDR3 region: CASSVDSLNEQFF. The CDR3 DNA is TGTGCCAGCAGTGTGGACAGCCTCAATGAGCAGTTCTTC.

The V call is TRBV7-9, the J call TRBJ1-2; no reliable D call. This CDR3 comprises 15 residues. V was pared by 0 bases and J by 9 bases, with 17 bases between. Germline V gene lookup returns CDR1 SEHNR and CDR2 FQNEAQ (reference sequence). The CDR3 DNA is TGTGCCAGCAGCTTAGCGGGCAGCGTATTAGGAAGCTACACCTTC. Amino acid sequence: CASSLAGSVLGSYTF.

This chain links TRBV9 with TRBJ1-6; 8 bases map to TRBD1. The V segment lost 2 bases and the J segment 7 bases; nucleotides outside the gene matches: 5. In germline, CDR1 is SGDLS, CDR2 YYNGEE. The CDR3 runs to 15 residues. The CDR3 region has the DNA TGTGCCAGCAGCGTGGAGACAGGGGAAAATTCACCCCTCCACTTT. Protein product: CASSVETGENSPLHF.

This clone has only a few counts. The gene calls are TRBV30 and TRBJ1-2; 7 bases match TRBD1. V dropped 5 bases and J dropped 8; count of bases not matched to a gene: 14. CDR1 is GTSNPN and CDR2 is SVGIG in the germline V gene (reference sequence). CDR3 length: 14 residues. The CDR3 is CAWAPLGGQTGYTF. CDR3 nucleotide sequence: TGTGCCTGGGCCCCACTGGGGGGACAGACCGGCTACACCTTC.

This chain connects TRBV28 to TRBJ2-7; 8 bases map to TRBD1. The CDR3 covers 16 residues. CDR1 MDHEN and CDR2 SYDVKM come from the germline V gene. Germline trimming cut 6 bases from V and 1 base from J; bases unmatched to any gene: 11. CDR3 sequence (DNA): TGTGCCAGCAGCCCCCCAGGGGGCGGGGCTTCCTACGAGCAGTACTTC. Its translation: CASSPPGGGASYEQYF.

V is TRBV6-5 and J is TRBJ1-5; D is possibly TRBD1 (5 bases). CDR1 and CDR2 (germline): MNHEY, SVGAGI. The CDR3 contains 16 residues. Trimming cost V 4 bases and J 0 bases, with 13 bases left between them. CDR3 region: CASSSSRRGSNQPQHF. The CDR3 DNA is TGTGCCAGCAGTTCGAGTAGGAGGGGTAGCAATCAGCCCCAGCATTTT.

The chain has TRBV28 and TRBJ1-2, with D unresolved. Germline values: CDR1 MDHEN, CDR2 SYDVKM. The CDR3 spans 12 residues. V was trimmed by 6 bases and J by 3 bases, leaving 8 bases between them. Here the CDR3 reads CASRGNHYGYTF. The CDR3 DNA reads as TGTGCCAGCAGGGGGAATCACTATGGCTACACCTTC.

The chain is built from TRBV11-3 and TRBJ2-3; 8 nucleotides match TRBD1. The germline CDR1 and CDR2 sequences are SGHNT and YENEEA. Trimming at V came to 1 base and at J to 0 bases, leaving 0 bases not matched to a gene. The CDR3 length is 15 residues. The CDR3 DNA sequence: TGTGCCAGCAGCTTAGGGGACAGGAGCACAGATACGCAGTATTTT. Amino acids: CASSLGDRSTDTQYF.

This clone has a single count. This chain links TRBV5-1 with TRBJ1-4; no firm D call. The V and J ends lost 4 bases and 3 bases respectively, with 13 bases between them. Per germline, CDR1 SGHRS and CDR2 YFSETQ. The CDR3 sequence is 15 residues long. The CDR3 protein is CASSQDSGANEKLFF. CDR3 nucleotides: TGCGCCAGCAGCCAGGACTCCGGGGCTAATGAAAAACTGTTTTTT.

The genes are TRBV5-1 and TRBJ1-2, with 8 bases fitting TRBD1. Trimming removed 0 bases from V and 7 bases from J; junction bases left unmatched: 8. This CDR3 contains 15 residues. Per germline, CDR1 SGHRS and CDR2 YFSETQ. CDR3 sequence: CASSLAGTGEVGYTF. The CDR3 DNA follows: TGCGCCAGCAGCTTGGCCGGGACAGGCGAAGTTGGCTACACCTTC.

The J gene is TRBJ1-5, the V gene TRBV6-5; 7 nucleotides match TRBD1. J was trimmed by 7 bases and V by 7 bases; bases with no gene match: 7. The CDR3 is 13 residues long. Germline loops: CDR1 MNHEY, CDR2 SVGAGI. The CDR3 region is CASTQTGNQPQHF. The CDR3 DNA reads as TGTGCCAGCACCCAGACAGGGAACCAGCCCCAGCATTTT.

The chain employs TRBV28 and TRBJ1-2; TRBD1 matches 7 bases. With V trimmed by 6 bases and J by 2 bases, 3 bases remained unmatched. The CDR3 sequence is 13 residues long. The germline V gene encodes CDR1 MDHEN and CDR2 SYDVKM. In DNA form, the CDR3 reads TGTGCCAGCAGGAAACAGGGGAACTATGGCTACACCTTC. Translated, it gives CASRKQGNYGYTF.

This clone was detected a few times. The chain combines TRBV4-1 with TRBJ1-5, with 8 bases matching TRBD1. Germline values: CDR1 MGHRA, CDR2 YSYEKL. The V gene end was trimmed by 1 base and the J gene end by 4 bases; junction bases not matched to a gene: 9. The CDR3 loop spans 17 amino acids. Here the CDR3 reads CASSQGKGQARNQPQHF. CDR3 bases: TGCGCCAGCAGCCAAGGGAAGGGACAGGCCCGAAATCAGCCCCAGCATTTT.

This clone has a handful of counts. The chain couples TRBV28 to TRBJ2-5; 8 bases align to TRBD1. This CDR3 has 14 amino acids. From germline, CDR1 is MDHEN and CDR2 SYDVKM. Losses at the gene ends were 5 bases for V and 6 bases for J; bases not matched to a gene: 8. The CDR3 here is CASSAQQGGKTQYF. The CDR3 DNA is TGTGCCAGCAGTGCACAACAGGGGGGAAAGACCCAGTACTTC.